These T cell receptor beta chains were read from a single sample in a study of control samples from healthy donors and cancer patients. Measured with immunoSEQ multiplex PCR; TCRdb has only the in-frame clones, and not every one. This sample's table reports about 190,000 clones. What was sequenced was blood. These receptors were taken from a woman between 25 and 40 years old in good health. Both conserved end residues are part of each CDR3. D genes are given only for firm matches.

-	TRBJ1-2	TRBV14	TGTGCCAGCAGCCAAGAGCCCGGGGGGGTAGGAGGCTACACCTTC	CASSQEPGGVGGYTF
-	TRBJ1-6	TRBV6-5	TGTGCCAGCAGTTGGGGAGGGGATTCACCCCTCCACTTT	CASSWGGDSPLHF
-	TRBJ1-2	TRBV28	TGTGCCAGCAGTCCCCTTCGGGGGAACTATGGCTACACCTTC	CASSPLRGNYGYTF
-	TRBJ1-2	TRBV6-2/TRBV6-3	TGTGCCAGCAGTTACCAATCGAAGGGGCGGGCCAACTATGGCTACACCTTC	CASSYQSKGRANYGYTF
-	TRBJ1-2	TRBV2	TGTGCCAGCAGTGAACGGACAAGTTTTGACTATGGCTACACCTTC	CASSERTSFDYGYTF
-	TRBJ2-4	TRBV7-8	TGTGCCAGCAGCTTCGGCGGGTCAGGAAACATTCAGTACTTC	CASSFGGSGNIQYF
TRBD1	TRBJ1-1	TRBV10-2	TGCGCCAGCAGAGGGACAGGCGGAGCGGGGGGCACTGAAGCTTTCTTT	CASRGTGGAGGTEAFF
-	TRBJ1-4	TRBV5-1	TGCGCCAGCAGCTTGGGAAACGGGGCCGCTAATGAAAAACTGTTTTTT	CASSLGNGAANEKLFF
-	TRBJ1-2	TRBV19	TGTGCCAGTAGTATTTATGAGGACTCCTCCCATGGCTACACCTTC	CASSIYEDSSHGYTF
-	TRBJ1-5	TRBV28	TGTGCCAGCAGCCGATGGACAAATCAGCCCCAGCATTTT	CASSRWTNQPQHF
-	TRBJ1-3	TRBV28	TGTGCCAGCAGTTCGCGAAACACCATATATTTT	CASSSRNTIYF
-	TRBJ2-5	TRBV7-2	TGTGCCAGCAGCTCCCCTGGGGGGCGGTGGCAAGAGACCCAGTACTTC	CASSSPGGRWQETQYF
-	TRBJ1-1	TRBV6-5	TGTGCCAGCAGTTATAGCAGGGGCACTGAAGCTTTCTTT	CASSYSRGTEAFF
-	TRBJ1-2	TRBV27	TGTGCCAGCAGTTTGAGTACGACGGGTGGCTACACCTTC	CASSLSTTGGYTF
-	TRBJ2-1	TRBV7-2	TGTGCCAGCAGCTTAGATGTCTACAATGAGCAGTTCTTC	CASSLDVYNEQFF
TRBD2	TRBJ2-1	TRBV11-3	TGTGCCAGCAGCCCAGGGGGACTAGCGGGTCTAAATGAGCAGTTCTTC	CASSPGGLAGLNEQFF
-	TRBJ2-4	TRBV4-3	TGCGCCAGCAGCGAGGGACCGGCCTTGGCCAAAAACATTCAGTACTTC	CASSEGPALAKNIQYF
-	TRBJ1-5	TRBV27	TGTGCCAGCAGTTTAGGTAGTGGGAGCAATCAGCCCCAGCATTTT	CASSLGSGSNQPQHF
TRBD1	TRBJ2-7	TRBV7-2	TGTGCCAGCAGCTTAAGTAGGGGACAGTACGAGCAGTACTTC	CASSLSRGQYEQYF
-	TRBJ2-5	TRBV10-3	TGTGCCATCAGTACAAGGGGAGAGACCCAGTACTTC	CAISTRGETQYF
TRBD1	TRBJ1-2	TRBV4-2	TGTGCCAGCAGCCAAGGGGACAGCCACTGGTCCGGCTACACCTTC	CASSQGDSHWSGYTF
-	TRBJ1-1	TRBV25-1	TGTGCCAGCAGTGGGTACACTGAAGCTTTCTTT	CASSGYTEAFF
TRBD2	TRBJ2-7	TRBV6-6	TGTGCCAGCAGTCATAGCGGGGGAAGGGGCGAGCAGTACTTC	CASSHSGGRGEQYF
-	TRBJ2-1	TRBV19	TGTGCCAGTAGTATAGATCTAGGTGGGGGGAATTACAATGAGCAGTTCTTC	CASSIDLGGGNYNEQFF
-	TRBJ1-5	TRBV30	TGTGCCTGGAGTCCCAGGGACAATCAGCCCCAGCATTTT	CAWSPRDNQPQHF
-	TRBJ1-2	TRBV5-6	TGTGCCAGCAGCCCCAAGGTAGACACCCTCGGCTACACCTTC	CASSPKVDTLGYTF
-	TRBJ2-3	TRBV6-6	TGTGCCAGCAGTTGGGGAATCGGGGGGCAAGATACGCAGTATTTT	CASSWGIGGQDTQYF
TRBD2	TRBJ2-7	TRBV6-2/TRBV6-3	TGTGCCAGCAGTCGGACTAGAAGGGACTACGAGCAGTACTTC	CASSRTRRDYEQYF
-	TRBJ2-3	TRBV4-3	TGCGCCAGCAGCCAAGACAACGGGGGCCACACAGATACGCAGTATTTT	CASSQDNGGHTDTQYF
-	TRBJ2-1	TRBV9	TGTGCCAGCAGCGTGTCAGGCTACAATGAGCAGTTCTTC	CASSVSGYNEQFF
TRBD1	TRBJ1-2	TRBV27	TGTGCCAGCAGTTTCACAGGGGTCAACTATGGCTACACCTTC	CASSFTGVNYGYTF
TRBD2	TRBJ2-1	TRBV6-6	TGTGCCAGCAGTCTGACTAGCGGGGGAAACGGTGAGCAGTTCTTC	CASSLTSGGNGEQFF
-	TRBJ1-6	TRBV7-2	TGTGCCAGCAGCTTAGGGTCTGCCTCCTATAATTCACCCCTCCACTTT	CASSLGSASYNSPLHF
TRBD1	TRBJ2-3	TRBV9	TGTGCCAGCAGCGTAGACAGGGGAACAGATACGCAGTATTTT	CASSVDRGTDTQYF
-	TRBJ1-2	TRBV2	TGTGCCAGCACGGTCGACTCTAATAACTATGGCTACACCTTC	CASTVDSNNYGYTF
TRBD1	TRBJ1-3	TRBV9	TGTGCCAGCAGCCCCCACAGGGGAATTGCTGGAAACACCATATATTTT	CASSPHRGIAGNTIYF
TRBD1	TRBJ1-1	TRBV7-3	TGTGCCAGCAGCTTAAAAGGGCCGACGGCAGGGGGTCGGACTGAAGCTTTCTTT	CASSLKGPTAGGRTEAFF
TRBD1	TRBJ1-2	TRBV19	TGTGCCAGTAGTATAGGGGGACAGGCTAACTATGGCTACACCTTC	CASSIGGQANYGYTF
-	TRBJ2-1	TRBV18	TGTGCCAGCTCACCACCGTCCCGCTTGGGGATCAATGAGCAGTTCTTC	CASSPPSRLGINEQFF
-	TRBJ1-1	TRBV10-3	TGTGCCATCAGTGATATGGGAAGGAACACTGAAGCTTTCTTT	CAISDMGRNTEAFF
-	TRBJ2-1	TRBV27	TGTGCCAGCAGTGTATCCCCCAGGGAGCGGATATACAATGAGCAGTTCTTC	CASSVSPRERIYNEQFF
TRBD1	TRBJ1-6	TRBV2	TGTGCCAGCAGTGATCCCAACAGGGGGAATTCACCCCTCCACTTT	CASSDPNRGNSPLHF
TRBD1	TRBJ2-7	TRBV7-8	TGTGCCAGCAGCTTACATCCAGGGGGTGACTACGAGCAGTACTTC	CASSLHPGGDYEQYF
-	TRBJ1-4	TRBV5-1	TGCGCCAGCAGCTTCGGCCACGGCAGTGAAAAACTGTTTTTT	CASSFGHGSEKLFF
-	TRBJ1-6	TRBV5-6	TGTGCCAGCAGCTCCGCAGGCTCCTCCTATAATTCACCCCTCCACTTT	CASSSAGSSYNSPLHF
TRBD1	TRBJ1-1	TRBV30	TGTGCCTGGAGTGCCCAGGGACAGGGGACTGAAGCTTTCTTT	CAWSAQGQGTEAFF